This TCR beta chain was found in a study of blood T cell repertoires in COVID-19. The method was immunoSEQ multiplex PCR; TCRdb's version includes in-frame clones alone and lacks a portion of them. The sample includes around 300,000 clones, around 89% seen only once; the top ten take approximately 1.8%. The sequenced sample was peripheral blood. The clonotype was recovered from a woman younger than 45 with COVID-19, enrolled during active disease.

The CDR3 sequence: CASSIQAYSYNSPLHF. CDR3 coding DNA: TGTGCCAGTAGTATACAGGCCTACTCCTATAATTCACCCCTCCACTTT. J is TRBJ1-6 and V is TRBV19; the D is unclear. The CDR3 consists of 16 residues. Trimming took off 2 bases at V and 0 bases at J, with 8 bases between the two ends. The germline V gene has CDR1 LNHDA and CDR2 SQIVND (reference sequence).